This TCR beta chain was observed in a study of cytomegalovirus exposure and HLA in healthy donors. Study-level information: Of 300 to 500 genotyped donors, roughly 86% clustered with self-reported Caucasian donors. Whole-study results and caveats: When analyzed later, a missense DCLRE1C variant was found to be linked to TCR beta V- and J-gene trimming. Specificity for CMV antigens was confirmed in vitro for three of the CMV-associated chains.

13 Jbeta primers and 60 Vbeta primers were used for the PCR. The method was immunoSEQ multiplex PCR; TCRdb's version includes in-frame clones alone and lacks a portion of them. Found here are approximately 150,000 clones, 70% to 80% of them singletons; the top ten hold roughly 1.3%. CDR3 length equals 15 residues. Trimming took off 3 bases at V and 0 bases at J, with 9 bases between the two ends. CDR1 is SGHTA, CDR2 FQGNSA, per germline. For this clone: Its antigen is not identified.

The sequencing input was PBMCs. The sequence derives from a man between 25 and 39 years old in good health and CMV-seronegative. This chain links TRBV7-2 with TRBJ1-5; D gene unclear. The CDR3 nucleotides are TGTGCCAGCAGCTTGGGCAGCTTTAGCAATCAGCCCCAGCATTTT. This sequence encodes CASSLGSFSNQPQHF.